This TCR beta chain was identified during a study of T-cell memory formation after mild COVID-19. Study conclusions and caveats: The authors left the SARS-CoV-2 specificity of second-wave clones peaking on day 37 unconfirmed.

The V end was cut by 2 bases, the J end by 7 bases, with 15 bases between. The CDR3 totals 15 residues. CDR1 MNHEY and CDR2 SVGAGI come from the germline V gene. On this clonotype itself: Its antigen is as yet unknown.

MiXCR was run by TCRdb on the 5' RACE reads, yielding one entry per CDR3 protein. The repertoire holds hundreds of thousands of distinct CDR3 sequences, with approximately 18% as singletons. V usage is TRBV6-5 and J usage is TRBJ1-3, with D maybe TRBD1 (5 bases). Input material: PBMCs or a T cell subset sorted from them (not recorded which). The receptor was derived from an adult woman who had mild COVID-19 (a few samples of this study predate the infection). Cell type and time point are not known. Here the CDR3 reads CASSYMGTRGNTIYF. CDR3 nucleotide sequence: TGTGCCAGCAGTTACATGGGGACCCGCGGGAACACCATATATTTT.